These T cell receptor beta chains were read from a single sample in a study of T-cell memory formation after mild COVID-19. TCRdb independently ran MiXCR on the 5' RACE reads; one entry per CDR3 protein. The repertoire holds roughly 600,000 distinct CDR3 sequences, about a sixth seen once, with about 12% in the top ten. Sequencing input: PBMCs or a T cell subset sorted from them (not recorded which). The receptors were sampled from an adult woman who had mild COVID-19 (a few samples of this study predate the infection). Cell type and time point are not known. CDR3s include the opening cysteine and the closing phenylalanine or tryptophan. Fields, in order: V gene, D gene, clone size, CDR3 length, J gene, CDR3 DNA, CDR3 protein. The D gene is left open where the match is weak. Expanded clones get a size class; other rows say once, few or many, or leave the size out.

TRBV28	.	many	16	TRBJ1-5	TGTGCCAGCAGTTTATCCGCCAGAACAGCCAGCCAGCCCCAGCATTTT	CASSLSARTASQPQHF
TRBV30	TRBD1	.	14	TRBJ2-7	TGTGCCTGGAGGGAGTCTGGGACAGTCTACGAGCAGTACTTC	CAWRESGTVYEQYF
TRBV7-9	TRBD1	many	15	TRBJ2-1	TGTGCCAGCAGCTTCTTGCAGGGGGAAGACAATGAGCAGTTCTTC	CASSFLQGEDNEQFF
TRBV5-1	TRBD2	.	16	TRBJ2-1	TGCGCCAGCAGCTTGGACAGGACTAGCGCCTACAATGAGCAGTTCTTC	CASSLDRTSAYNEQFF
TRBV5-1	TRBD1	.	15	TRBJ2-7	TGCGCCAGCAGCCAGGACCCGGGACAGACCGACGAGCAGTACTTC	CASSQDPGQTDEQYF
TRBV5-1	.	.	13	TRBJ1-2	TGCGCCAGCAGCTTGGATTCAGGGGATGGCTACACCTTC	CASSLDSGDGYTF
TRBV6-2/TRBV6-3	TRBD1	few	15	TRBJ2-7	TGTGCCAGCAGTCAACCGACAGGGGTGTTGAACGAGCAGTACTTC	CASSQPTGVLNEQYF
TRBV10-3	.	.	12	TRBJ2-2	TGTGCCATCAGACAGGGTTCCGGGGAGCTGTTTTTT	CAIRQGSGELFF
TRBV9	.	.	14	TRBJ1-1	TGTGCCAGCAGCGTAATCGTGGGGGGAACTGAAGCTTTCTTT	CASSVIVGGTEAFF
TRBV5-1	TRBD2	.	16	TRBJ2-2	TGCGCCAGCAGCTTAAGGACTAGCAGGGAGACCGGGGAGCTGTTTTTT	CASSLRTSRETGELFF
TRBV19	.	.	13	TRBJ1-5	TGTGCCAGTGGGAACAGAGGCAATCAGCCCCAGCATTTT	CASGNRGNQPQHF
TRBV20-1	.	.	13	TRBJ2-7	TGCAGTGCTAGTAAGAGGGTACATGTCGAGCAGTACTTC	CSASKRVHVEQYF
TRBV7-2	TRBD2	few	16	TRBJ2-5	TGTGCCAGCAGCTTAGAGGTAGCGGGGGGCCAAGAGACCCAGTACTTC	CASSLEVAGGQETQYF
TRBV6-6	TRBD2	.	20	TRBJ2-5	TGTGCCAGCAGTTACTCGGGACTAGCGGGAGTTGAGGGAAAGGGAGAGACCCAGTACTTC	CASSYSGLAGVEGKGETQYF
TRBV27	.	.	13	TRBJ2-7	TGTGCCAGCAGTTTTTCGCTAGACTACGAGCAGTACTTC	CASSFSLDYEQYF
TRBV7-6	.	many	12	TRBJ2-3	TGTGCCAGCAGCTTACTAGCCCCTACGCAGTATTTT	CASSLLAPTQYF